The 14 T cell receptor beta chains listed next were all sequenced from one sample in a study of T cell responses to AZD1222 COVID-19 vaccine. Data came from immunoSEQ multiplex PCR; TCRdb stores just in-frame clones and leaves some out. This sample has about 55,000 clones, with roughly nine tenths found just once. Sequencing used peripheral blood, obtained on day 0 of AZD1222 vaccination. The source is an adult in good health.

The gene calls are TRBV6-5 and TRBJ2-3; D remains ambiguous. The CDR3 contains 12 residues. V was clipped by 6 bases and J by 2 bases, with 6 bases between them. Germline CDR1 and CDR2: MNHEY and SVGAGI. The CDR3 loop is CASSHYTDTQYF. DNA for the CDR3: TGTGCCAGCAGCCACTACACAGATACGCAGTATTTT.

The chain uses TRBV7-9 and TRBJ1-1; the D gene is possibly TRBD1 (5 bases). The length of the CDR3 is 14 residues. The germline V gene encodes CDR1 SEHNR and CDR2 FQNEAQ (reference sequence). Trimming removed 1 base from V and 8 bases from J, with 14 bases in between. The CDR3 coding sequence is TGTGCCAGCAGCTTAGATTGGGAAGGGGCGGAAGCTTTCTTT. Translating it yields CASSLDWEGAEAFF.

The gene calls are TRBV30 and TRBJ1-2; D gene uncertain. Trimming removed 1 base at V and 4 bases at J, with 10 bases between. This CDR3 has 13 amino acids. Germline loops: CDR1 GTSNPN, CDR2 SVGIG (reference sequence). In DNA form, the CDR3 reads TGTGCCTGGAGTGACAACAGTGGCTATGGCTACACCTTC. Translation: CAWSDNSGYGYTF.

The V and J genes are TRBV7-9 and TRBJ1-4; D is possibly TRBD1 (5 bases). The CDR3 is 15 residues long. V shed 5 bases and J shed 7 bases, with 17 bases lying between them. Per germline, CDR1 SEHNR and CDR2 FQNEAQ (reference sequence). The CDR3 sequence: CASSPSGGRVEKLFF. In DNA, the CDR3 is TGTGCCAGCAGCCCGAGCGGGGGTCGGGTTGAAAAACTGTTTTTT.

The CDR3 DNA reads TGCGCCAGCAGCTCCGGTTTTCGGTCTGGGGAGAAAGGTAACAATGAGCAGTTCTTC. It codes for CASSSGFRSGEKGNNEQFF. The J gene is TRBJ2-1, the V gene TRBV5-1, with D tentatively TRBD2 (5 bases). Trimming cost V 3 bases and J 5 bases, with 27 bases left between them. The CDR3 runs to 19 residues. Germline lookup yields CDR1 SGHRS and CDR2 YFSETQ.

The chain employs TRBV20-1 and TRBJ1-1; D ambiguous. Germline CDR1 and CDR2: DFQATT and SNEGSKA (reference sequence). The CDR3 has 11 amino acids. V was pared by 7 bases and J by 7 bases, with 13 bases between. As DNA, the CDR3 is TGCAGTGAGTCGGATCTAATTGAAGCTTTCTTT. This translates into CSESDLIEAFF.

The V gene is TRBV5-1, the J gene TRBJ2-1, with D possibly TRBD1 on 6 matching bases. This CDR3 region has 15 residues. The germline V gene has CDR1 SGHRS and CDR2 YFSETQ. V dropped 4 bases and J dropped 5 bases, with 16 bases sitting between them. The CDR3 bases are TGCGCCAGCAGCGACACAGGGTCCGCGGACAATGAGCAGTTCTTC. This translates into CASSDTGSADNEQFF.

The chain recombines TRBV3-1 (or the pseudogene TRBV3-2) with TRBJ1-2; D is undetermined. V was shortened by 3 bases and J by 4 bases, with 3 bases between the two germline ends. This CDR3 is 11 amino acids long. Germline V lookup: CDR1 LGHDT, CDR2 YNNKEL (reference sequence). CDR3 in DNA: TGTGCCAGCAGCCAGGCCTATGGCTACACCTTC. This translates into CASSQAYGYTF.

The genes are TRBV24-1 and TRBJ2-3; 9 bases are a match to TRBD2. Trimming at V came to 4 bases and at J to 0 bases, leaving 13 bases not matched to a gene. The length of the CDR3 is 19 residues. The germline V gene encodes CDR1 KGHDR and CDR2 SFDVKD. CDR3 sequence: CATSEPGASGATSTDTQYF. DNA of the CDR3: TGTGCCACCAGTGAACCGGGGGCTAGCGGGGCCACTAGCACAGATACGCAGTATTTT.

The rearrangement uses TRBV7-6 and TRBJ2-7, with TRBD1 identical over 11 bases. Germline V gene data show CDR1 as SGHVS and CDR2 as FNYEAQ. The CDR3 is 15 residues long. Losses at the gene ends were 2 bases for V and 5 bases for J; bases not matched to a gene: 5. The CDR3 bases are TGTGCCAGCAGCTTAAGGGGACAGGGGGTACACGAGCAGTACTTC. Translation: CASSLRGQGVHEQYF.

The chain employs TRBV7-2 and TRBJ1-1; the D is unclear. This CDR3 contains 16 residues. Germline CDR1 reads SGHTA; CDR2 reads FQGNSA. With 2 bases removed from V and 11 bases from J, the gap between germline ends came to 24 bases. The CDR3 is CASSLCVVWVRTGAFF. The CDR3, as DNA: TGTGCCAGCAGCTTATGTGTGGTTTGGGTCCGAACGGGGGCTTTCTTT. The full variable domain, its missing parts supplied by reference TRBV7-2 and TRBJ1-1, is GAGVSQSPSNKVTEKGKDVELRCDPISGHTALYWYRQSLGQGLEFLIYFQGNSAPDKSGLPSDRFSAERTGGSVSTLTIQRTQQEDSAVYLCASSLCVVWVRTGAFFGQGTRLTVV.

The chain is built from TRBV9 and TRBJ2-7; no definite D call. The CDR3 spans 17 residues. V lost 0 bases and J lost 0, with 16 bases in between. Germline V gives CDR1 SGDLS, CDR2 YYNGEE. The DNA of the CDR3 is TGTGCCAGCAGCGTAGGATACGAAGCGCTAGACTCCTACGAGCAGTACTTC. Protein product: CASSVGYEALDSYEQYF.

The chain links TRBV7-8 to TRBJ1-1; D unclear. CDR1 is SGHVS, CDR2 FQNEAQ, per germline. The CDR3 extends over 12 amino acids. Trimming left V 5 bases short and J 7 bases short, with 11 bases between. The CDR3: CASSLPDGEAFF. The CDR3 DNA reads as TGTGCCAGCAGCCTCCCTGACGGTGAAGCTTTCTTT.

The chain uses TRBV29-1 and TRBJ1-1, with D possibly being TRBD1 (6 bases). Trimming shortened V by 7 bases and J by 2 bases, and 14 bases separated the two germline ends. CDR1 and CDR2 from the germline V gene are SQVTM and ANQGSEA. CDR3 size: 13 residues. CDR3 bases: TGCAGCGCTCGGGACACGGAAAACACTGAAGCTTTCTTT. Translation: CSARDTENTEAFF.